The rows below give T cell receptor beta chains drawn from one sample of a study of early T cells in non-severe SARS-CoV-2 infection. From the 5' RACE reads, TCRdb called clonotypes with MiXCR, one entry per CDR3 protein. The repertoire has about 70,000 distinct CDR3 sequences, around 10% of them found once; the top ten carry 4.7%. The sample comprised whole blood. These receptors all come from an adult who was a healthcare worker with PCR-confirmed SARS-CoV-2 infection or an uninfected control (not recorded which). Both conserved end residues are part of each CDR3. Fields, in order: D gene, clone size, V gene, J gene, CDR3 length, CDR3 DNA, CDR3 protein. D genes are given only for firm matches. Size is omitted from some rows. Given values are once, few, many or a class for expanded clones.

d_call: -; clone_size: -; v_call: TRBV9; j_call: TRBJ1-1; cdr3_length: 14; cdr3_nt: TGTGCCAGCAGCCCTCGGACAGCTGACACTGAAGCTTTCTTT; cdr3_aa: CASSPRTADTEAFF
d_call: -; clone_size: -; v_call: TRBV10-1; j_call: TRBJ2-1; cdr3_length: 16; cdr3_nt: TGCGCCAGCCTGGCCCGCGATAAAGGCATTTACAATGAGCAGTTCTTC; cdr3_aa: CASLARDKGIYNEQFF
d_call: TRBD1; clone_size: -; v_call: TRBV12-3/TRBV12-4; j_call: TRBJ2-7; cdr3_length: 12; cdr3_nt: TGTGCCAGCAGATCGACAGGGGGCGAGCAGTACTTC; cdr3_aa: CASRSTGGEQYF
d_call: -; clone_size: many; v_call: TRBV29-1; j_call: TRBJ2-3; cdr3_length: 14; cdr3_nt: TGCAGCGTTGAAGATCTAGCGCGAACAGATACGCAGTATTTT; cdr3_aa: CSVEDLARTDTQYF
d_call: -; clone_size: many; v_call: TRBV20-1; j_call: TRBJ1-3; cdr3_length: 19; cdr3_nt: TGCAGTGCTAGGGAGAGCAGGGGCCACACAACAAGCTCTGGAAACACCATATATTTT; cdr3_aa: CSARESRGHTTSSGNTIYF
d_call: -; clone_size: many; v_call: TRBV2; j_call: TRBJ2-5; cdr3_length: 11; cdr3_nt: TGTGCCAGCAGGGACTTAGAGACCCAGTACTTC; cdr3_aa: CASRDLETQYF
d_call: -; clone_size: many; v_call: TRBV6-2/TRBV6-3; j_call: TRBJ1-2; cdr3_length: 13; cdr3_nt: TGTGCCAGCAGTGTTACAGGGTCCTATGGCTACACCTTC; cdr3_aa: CASSVTGSYGYTF
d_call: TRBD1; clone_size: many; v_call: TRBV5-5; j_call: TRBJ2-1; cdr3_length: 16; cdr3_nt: TGTGCCAGCAGCCCCACCCCCAGGGGGCTAGGGAATGAGCAGTTCTTC; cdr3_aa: CASSPTPRGLGNEQFF
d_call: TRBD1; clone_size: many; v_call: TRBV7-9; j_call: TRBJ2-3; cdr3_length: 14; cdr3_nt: TGTGCCAGCAGCTACACCACCCCAGGGGGTACGCAGTATTTT; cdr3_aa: CASSYTTPGGTQYF
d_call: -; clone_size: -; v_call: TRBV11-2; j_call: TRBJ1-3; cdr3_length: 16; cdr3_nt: TGTGCCAGCAGCTTTTCACAGTCGCCCTCTGGAAACACCATATATTTT; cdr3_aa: CASSFSQSPSGNTIYF
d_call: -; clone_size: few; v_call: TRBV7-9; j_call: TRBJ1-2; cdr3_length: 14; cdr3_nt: TGTGCCAGCAGCTTACATGGTTACAACTATGGCTACACCTTC; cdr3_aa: CASSLHGYNYGYTF
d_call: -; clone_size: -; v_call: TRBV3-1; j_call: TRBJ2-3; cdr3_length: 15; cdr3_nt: TGTGCCAGCAGCGCCCCAGCGGAGAGCACAGATACGCAGTATTTT; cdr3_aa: CASSAPAESTDTQYF
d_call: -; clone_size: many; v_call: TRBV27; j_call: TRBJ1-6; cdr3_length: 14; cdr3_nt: TGTGCCAGCAGTTTGGCCGGGGACAATTCACCCCTCCACTTT; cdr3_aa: CASSLAGDNSPLHF
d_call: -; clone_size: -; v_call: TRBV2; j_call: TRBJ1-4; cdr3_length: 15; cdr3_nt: TGTGCCAGCAATGGTCTGAAGGGGACGGCTGAAAAACTGTTTTTT; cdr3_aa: CASNGLKGTAEKLFF
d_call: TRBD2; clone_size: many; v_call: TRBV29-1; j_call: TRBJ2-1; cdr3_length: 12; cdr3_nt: TGCAGCGTGCAGCGGGGGGACAATGAGCAGTTCTTC; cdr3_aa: CSVQRGDNEQFF
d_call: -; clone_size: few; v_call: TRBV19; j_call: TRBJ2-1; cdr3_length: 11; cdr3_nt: TGTGCCACTCTTACGTACAATGAGCAGTTCTTC; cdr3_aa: CATLTYNEQFF
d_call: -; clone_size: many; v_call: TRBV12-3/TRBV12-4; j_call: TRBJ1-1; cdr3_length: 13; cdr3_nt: TGTGCCAGCAGCCTCGGGATGAACACTGAAGCTTTCTTT; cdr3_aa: CASSLGMNTEAFF
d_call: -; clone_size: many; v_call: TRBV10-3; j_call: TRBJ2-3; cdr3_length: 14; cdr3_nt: TGTGCCATCAGTGGAAGCATGACTGCAGATACGCAGTATTTT; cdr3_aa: CAISGSMTADTQYF
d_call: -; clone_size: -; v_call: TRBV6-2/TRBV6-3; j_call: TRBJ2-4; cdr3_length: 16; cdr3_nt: TGTGCCAGCAGTTATCCCAGACAGACAGCCAAAAACATTCAGTACTTC; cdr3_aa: CASSYPRQTAKNIQYF
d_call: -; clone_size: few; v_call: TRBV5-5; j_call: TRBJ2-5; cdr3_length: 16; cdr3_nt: TGTGCCAGCAGATCAATGTGGGGGGAGAATCAAGAGACCCAGTACTTC; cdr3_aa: CASRSMWGENQETQYF
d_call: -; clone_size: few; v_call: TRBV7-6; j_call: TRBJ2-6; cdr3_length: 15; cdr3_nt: TGTGCCAGCAGCTTAGCAGGGGTAGGGGCCAACGTCCTGACTTTC; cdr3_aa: CASSLAGVGANVLTF
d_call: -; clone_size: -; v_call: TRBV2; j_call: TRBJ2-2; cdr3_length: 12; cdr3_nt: TGTGCCAGCAGTGAATCGGGCGGGGAGCTGTTTTTT; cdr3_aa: CASSESGGELFF
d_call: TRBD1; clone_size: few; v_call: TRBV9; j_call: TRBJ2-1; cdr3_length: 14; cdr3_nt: TGTGCCAGCAGCGCTGGACAGGGGGCAAAAGAGCAGTTCTTC; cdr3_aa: CASSAGQGAKEQFF
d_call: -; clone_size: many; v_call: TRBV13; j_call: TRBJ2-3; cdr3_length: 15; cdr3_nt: TGTGCCAGCAGCCCGGAAGGGTATTACACAGATACGCAGTATTTT; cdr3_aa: CASSPEGYYTDTQYF
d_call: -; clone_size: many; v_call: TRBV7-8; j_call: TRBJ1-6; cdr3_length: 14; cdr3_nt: TGTGCCAGCAGCTCCGAGAGCCCGGATTCACCCCTCCACTTT; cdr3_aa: CASSSESPDSPLHF
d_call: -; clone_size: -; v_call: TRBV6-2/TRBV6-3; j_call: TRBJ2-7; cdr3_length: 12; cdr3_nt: TGTGCCAGCAGTTATGTCTTCTACGAGCAGTACTTC; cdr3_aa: CASSYVFYEQYF
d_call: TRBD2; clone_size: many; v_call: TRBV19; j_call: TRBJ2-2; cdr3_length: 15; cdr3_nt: TGTGCCAGTAGTCCCCGGACTAGCTGGGCCGGGGAGCTGTTTTTT; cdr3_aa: CASSPRTSWAGELFF
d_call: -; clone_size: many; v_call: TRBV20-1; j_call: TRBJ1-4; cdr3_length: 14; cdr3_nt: TGCAGTGCTACCGACAGCTCAACTAATGAAAAACTGTTTTTT; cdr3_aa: CSATDSSTNEKLFF
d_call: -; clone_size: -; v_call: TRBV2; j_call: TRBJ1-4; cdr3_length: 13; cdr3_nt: TGTGTCAGCAGCCTGTCTAGGGGGGGGACACTGTTTTTT; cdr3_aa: CVSSLSRGGTLFF
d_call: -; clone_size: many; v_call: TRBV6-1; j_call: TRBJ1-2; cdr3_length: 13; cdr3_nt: TGTGCCAGCAGAGGGATATGGGAAGATGGCTACACCTTC; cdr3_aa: CASRGIWEDGYTF
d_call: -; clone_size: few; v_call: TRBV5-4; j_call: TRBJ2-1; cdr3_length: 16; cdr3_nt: TGTGCCAGCAGCTCTCGGGTATCGGACTCCTACAATGAGCAGTTCTTC; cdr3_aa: CASSSRVSDSYNEQFF
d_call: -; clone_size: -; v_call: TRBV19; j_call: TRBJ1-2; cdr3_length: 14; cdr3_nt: TGTGCCAGTAGCAAAAACCCAGGGGATGGCGGCTACACCTTC; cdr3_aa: CASSKNPGDGGYTF
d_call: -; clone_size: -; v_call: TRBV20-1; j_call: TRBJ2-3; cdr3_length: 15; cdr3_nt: TGCAGTGCTAGAGATCCGGGGGGCCCAACAGATACGCAGTATTTT; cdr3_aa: CSARDPGGPTDTQYF
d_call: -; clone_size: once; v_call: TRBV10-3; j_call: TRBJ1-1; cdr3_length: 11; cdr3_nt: TGTGCCATCAAAGAGAACACTGAAGCTTTCTTT; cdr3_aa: CAIKENTEAFF
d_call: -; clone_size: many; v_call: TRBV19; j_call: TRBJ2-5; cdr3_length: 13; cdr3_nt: TGTGCCAGTAGTACCGGGACCCAAGAGACCCAGTACTTC; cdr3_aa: CASSTGTQETQYF
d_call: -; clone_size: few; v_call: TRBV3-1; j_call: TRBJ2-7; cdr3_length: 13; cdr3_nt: TGTGCCAGCAGCCAACAGGGTACCTACGAGCAGTACTTC; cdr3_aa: CASSQQGTYEQYF
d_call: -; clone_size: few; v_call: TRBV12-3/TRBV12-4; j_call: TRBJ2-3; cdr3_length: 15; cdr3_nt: TGTGCCGTCGCAACTAGGGGTTTTGTCACAGATACGCAGTATTTT; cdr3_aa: CAVATRGFVTDTQYF
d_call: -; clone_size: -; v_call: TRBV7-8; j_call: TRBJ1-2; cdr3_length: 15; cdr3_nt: TGTGCCAGCAGCTTAGTGAGGGAAGCTAACTATGGCTACACCTTC; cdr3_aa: CASSLVREANYGYTF
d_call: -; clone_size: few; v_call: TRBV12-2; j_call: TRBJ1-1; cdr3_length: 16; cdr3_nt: TGTGCAAGTCGCCCCAGGGGTAGATCCTTGAACACTGAAGCTTTCTTT; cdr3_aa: CASRPRGRSLNTEAFF
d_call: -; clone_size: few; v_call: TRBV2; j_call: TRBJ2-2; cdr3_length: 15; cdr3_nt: TGTGCCAGCAGTGACGCCAGGGATAACACCGGGGAGCTGTTTTTT; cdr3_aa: CASSDARDNTGELFF
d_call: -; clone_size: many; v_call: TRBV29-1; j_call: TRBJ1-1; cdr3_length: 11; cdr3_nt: TGCAGCGCCGCTATTATTTCTGAAGCTTTCTTT; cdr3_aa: CSAAIISEAFF
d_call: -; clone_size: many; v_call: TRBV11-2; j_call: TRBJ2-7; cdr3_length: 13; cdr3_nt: TGTGCCAGCAGCTTAGGAGGCCCCTACGAGCAGTACTTC; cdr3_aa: CASSLGGPYEQYF
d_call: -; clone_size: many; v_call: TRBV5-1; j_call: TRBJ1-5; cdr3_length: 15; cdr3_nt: TGCGCCAGCAGCTCCGGGACCGATAGCAATCAGCCCCAGCATTTT; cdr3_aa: CASSSGTDSNQPQHF
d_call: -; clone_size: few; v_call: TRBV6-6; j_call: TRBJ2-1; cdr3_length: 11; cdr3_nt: TGTGCCAGCAGTTGGGACACTCAGCAGTTCTTC; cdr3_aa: CASSWDTQQFF
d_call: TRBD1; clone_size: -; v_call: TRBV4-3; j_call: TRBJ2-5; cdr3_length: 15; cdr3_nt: TGCGCCAGCAGCCGGGGGACAGCAGCCCAAGAGACCCAGTACTTC; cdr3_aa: CASSRGTAAQETQYF
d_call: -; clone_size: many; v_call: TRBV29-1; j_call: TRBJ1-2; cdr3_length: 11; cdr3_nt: TGCAGCGCGAACATGGATATTGGCTACACCTTC; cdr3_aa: CSANMDIGYTF
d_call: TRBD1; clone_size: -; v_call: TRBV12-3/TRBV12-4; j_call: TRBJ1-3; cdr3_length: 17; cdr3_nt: TGTGCCAGCAGTTTAGCCGCTGGGACAGGGGCAGGAAACACCATATATTTT; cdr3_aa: CASSLAAGTGAGNTIYF
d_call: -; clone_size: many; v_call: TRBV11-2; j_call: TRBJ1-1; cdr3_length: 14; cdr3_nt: TGTGCCAGCAGACGTACAGGGAGGTGGACTGAAGCTTTCTTT; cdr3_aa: CASRRTGRWTEAFF
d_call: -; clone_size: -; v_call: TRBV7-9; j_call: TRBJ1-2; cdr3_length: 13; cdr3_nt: TGTGCCAGCAGATCGTGGAGCCTCTATGGCTACACCTTC; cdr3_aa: CASRSWSLYGYTF
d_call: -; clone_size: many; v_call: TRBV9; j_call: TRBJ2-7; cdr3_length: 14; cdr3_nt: TGTGCCAGCAGCTATGGAGGGGGAATTTACGAGCAGTACTTC; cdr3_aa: CASSYGGGIYEQYF
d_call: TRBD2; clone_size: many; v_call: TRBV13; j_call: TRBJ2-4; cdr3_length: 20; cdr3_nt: TGTGCCAGCAGCTTAGAGACCCCACTAGCGGGGGGAGGAGGCAAAAACATTCAGTACTTC; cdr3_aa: CASSLETPLAGGGGKNIQYF
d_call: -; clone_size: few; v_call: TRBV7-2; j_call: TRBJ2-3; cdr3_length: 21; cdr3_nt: TGTGCCAGCAACCCAAGCCGCCGGTGGCCGGCCGGGCCCCTTGGGACAGATACGCAGTATTTT; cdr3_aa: CASNPSRRWPAGPLGTDTQYF
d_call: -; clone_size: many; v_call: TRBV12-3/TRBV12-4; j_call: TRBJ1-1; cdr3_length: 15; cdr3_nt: TGTGCCAGCAGTACAGAAGGGACCCAGAACACTGAAGCTTTCTTT; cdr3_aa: CASSTEGTQNTEAFF
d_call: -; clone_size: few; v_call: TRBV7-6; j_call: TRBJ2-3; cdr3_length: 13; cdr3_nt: TGTGCCAGCAGCTTCGCTAGCACAGATACGCAGTATTTT; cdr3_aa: CASSFASTDTQYF
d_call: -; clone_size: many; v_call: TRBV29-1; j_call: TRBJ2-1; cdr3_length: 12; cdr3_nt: TGCAGCGCGGACAGCAACGACAATGAGCAGTTCTTC; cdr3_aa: CSADSNDNEQFF
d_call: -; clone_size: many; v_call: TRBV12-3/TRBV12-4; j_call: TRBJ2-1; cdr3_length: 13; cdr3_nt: TGTGCCAGCAGTTTAGGTCAGGGCGGTGAGCAGTTCTTC; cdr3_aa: CASSLGQGGEQFF
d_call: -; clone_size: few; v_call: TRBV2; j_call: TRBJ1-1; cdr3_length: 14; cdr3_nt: TGTGCCAGCAGCGAGGGGAGGGGGAATACTGAAGCTTTCTTT; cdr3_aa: CASSEGRGNTEAFF